This note documents a single TCR beta chain sequence. Antigen: not known. A much larger clone lies a single base off, so this may be a read error. Amplified material comprised TCR beta CDR3 regions derived from RNA transcripts. First-round RT-PCR employed HTBI primers, with a second-round multiplex PCR after it. MiXCR was run by TCRdb on the multiplex PCR reads, yielding one entry per CDR3 protein. The data show hundreds of thousands of distinct CDR3 sequences, with around 50% seen just once and around 47% held by the top ten. This sample was taken from a study of Graves' ophthalmopathy and Graves' hyperthyroidism. On the study more broadly: Prior to any treatment, peripheral blood was collected at the time of initial diagnosis. Findings and limits, study-wide: From stable hyperthyroidism, ophthalmopathy was separated by a 13-signature model with 85% to 90% sensitivity and around 80% specificity. Clonotypes were expanded in thyroid at above 0.001 frequency, and most also appeared in blood. Ophthalmopathy progression predictions by the model showed approximately 79% specificity and 60% to 71% sensitivity.

The V gene's germline CDR1 is SGHTA and CDR2 FQGNSA. CDR3 size: 16 residues. Sequencing input: peripheral blood. The sequence was collected from an adult man with Graves' ophthalmopathy. This chain links TRBV7-2 with TRBJ2-5, with 7 nucleotides matching TRBD1. CDR3 sequence: CASSLGGTVYGETQCF. For the CDR3, the DNA is TGTGCCAGCAGCTTAGGAGGGACAGTTTACGGGGAGACCCAGTGCTTC.